Below, 26 T cell receptor beta chains from the same sample are listed, as sequenced in a study of human T cells and chemical hapten exposure. TCRdb independently ran MiXCR on the RACE reads; one entry per CDR3 protein. The sample has about 120,000 distinct CDR3 sequences; roughly an eighth are singletons. Time point defined: patch test 1, 2 weeks after DPC sensitization. Treatment of the sample: therapeutic diphenylcyclopropenone sensitization with weekly scalp DPC. The sequencing here drew on whole blood, taken in connection with sensitization to the hapten diphenylcyclopropenone (DPC). The source of these receptors is a woman in her fifties or sixties with alopecia areata. Some clones in this sample may be carry-over from other donors' samples.

The chain has TRBV18 and TRBJ2-3, with 9 bases aligning to TRBD2. V dropped 5 bases and J dropped 4; count of bases not matched to a gene: 13. The CDR3 totals 17 residues. Germline lookup yields CDR1 KGHSH and CDR2 LQKENI. The CDR3 protein is CASSGWPGLANPDTQYF. Here the CDR3 DNA reads TGTGCCAGCTCAGGTTGGCCGGGACTAGCTAATCCAGATACGCAGTATTTT.

This clonotype was recorded many times. The chain has TRBV6-2 or TRBV6-3 and TRBJ2-5; 11 bases fit TRBD1. This CDR3 contains 15 residues. V lost 5 bases to trimming and J lost 5 bases; unmatched junction nucleotides: 7. CDR1 MNHEY and CDR2 SVGEGT come from the germline V gene. Here the CDR3 reads CASSTARDRGETQYF. The DNA for the CDR3 is TGTGCCAGCAGTACCGCCCGGGACAGGGGGGAGACCCAGTACTTC.

The rearrangement links TRBV7-2 to TRBJ2-3, with a weak D call TRBD1 (6 bases). The V and J ends lost 6 bases and 1 base respectively, with 14 bases between them. The CDR3 has 15 residues. Germline CDR1 and CDR2: SGHTA and FQGNSA. The CDR3 here is CASSQRRGGTDTQYF. The DNA of the CDR3 is TGTGCCAGCAGTCAACGCAGGGGTGGCACAGATACGCAGTATTTT.

This clonotype has ten or more counts. The V call is TRBV6-5, the J call TRBJ2-3, with D unclear. Germline CDR1 MNHEY, CDR2 SVGAGI. V dropped 0 bases and J dropped 6 bases, with 16 bases sitting between them. This CDR3 is 16 amino acids long. CDR3 amino acids: CASSYSRRPSRDTQYF. The CDR3 nucleotides read TGTGCCAGCAGTTACTCGAGAAGGCCGTCAAGGGATACGCAGTATTTT.

This clonotype was counted between two and nine times. The chain has TRBV5-1 and TRBJ1-1; 9 nucleotides align to TRBD1. V was clipped by 4 bases and J by 2 bases; unmatched bases: 9. Germline-derived CDR1 and CDR2 are SGHRS and YFSETQ. CDR3 length: 16 amino acids. This CDR3 reads CASSAQGAIGNTEAFF. DNA for the CDR3: TGCGCCAGCAGCGCACAGGGGGCTATTGGCAACACTGAAGCTTTCTTT.

This chain joins TRBV9 and TRBJ1-1; D remains unclear. The length of the CDR3 is 16 residues. CDR1 and CDR2 (germline): SGDLS, YYNGEE. With 3 bases removed from V and 0 bases from J, the gap between germline ends came to 15 bases. The DNA for the CDR3 is TGTGCCAGCAGCGCCTTTCAAGAGAGGATGAACACTGAAGCTTTCTTT. Translating it yields CASSAFQERMNTEAFF.

This clonotype has more than one count but fewer than ten. The J gene is TRBJ2-1, the V gene TRBV4-2; possible D gene TRBD2, 5 bases. CDR1 and CDR2 (germline): LGHNA, YNFKEQ. Between the trimmed V and J ends, which lost 4 bases and 8 bases, there was a span of 27 bases. This CDR3 contains 18 residues. CDR3 in DNA: TGTGCCAGCAGCCGCACCCAGCTTGACCGGACTCTCTCCCATGAGCAGTTCTTC. Translation gives CASSRTQLDRTLSHEQFF.

This clonotype came up many times. The gene calls are TRBV6-6 and TRBJ2-4, with D perhaps matching TRBD1 (6 bases). The germline gives CDR1 MNHNY, CDR2 SVGAGI (reference sequence). The CDR3 has 16 amino acids. The V and J ends lost 6 bases and 9 bases respectively, with 24 bases between them. The CDR3 region is CASRNNRQGHFSIQYF. Here the CDR3 DNA reads TGTGCCAGCAGAAACAACCGGCAGGGGCACTTTTCCATTCAGTACTTC.

This clonotype was recorded many times. This rearrangement joins TRBV18 to TRBJ1-5; D call uncertain. CDR3 length: 16 residues. The germline V and J ends were trimmed by 0 bases and 2 bases, with 11 bases remaining between them. Germline values: CDR1 KGHSH, CDR2 LQKENI. The CDR3 nucleotides read TGTGCCAGCTCACCACCCACCCCCGGGGGCAATCAGCCCCAGCATTTT. It yields the protein CASSPPTPGGNQPQHF.

In this sample, this clonotype turned up many times. The V call is TRBV3-1, the J call TRBJ2-1; 8 nucleotides agree with TRBD1. Germline CDR1 LGHDT, CDR2 YNNKEL (reference sequence). The length of the CDR3 is 14 residues. V gave up 1 base and J gave up 4 bases; unmatched junction bases: 0. As DNA, the CDR3 is TGTGCCAGCAGCCAAGGGGACAGGTACAATGAGCAGTTCTTC. It translates to CASSQGDRYNEQFF.

Ten or more counts support this clonotype. CDR3 loop: CSATGLAGAYEQYF. The CDR3 nucleotides read TGCAGTGCTACCGGACTAGCGGGAGCCTACGAGCAGTACTTC. This rearrangement joins TRBV20-1 to TRBJ2-7; 13 nucleotides match TRBD2. J was trimmed by 2 bases and V by 4 bases; bases with no gene match: 2. The germline gives CDR1 DFQATT, CDR2 SNEGSKA (reference sequence). The CDR3 spans 14 residues.

This chain joins TRBV28 and TRBJ2-5; 7 bases agree with TRBD2. Trimming at V came to 6 bases and at J to 1 base, leaving 5 bases not matched to a gene. The CDR3 spans 14 residues. The germline CDR1 and CDR2 sequences are MDHEN and SYDVKM. CDR3 amino acids: CASRRTSFQETQYF. CDR3 DNA sequence: TGTGCCAGCAGACGGACTAGTTTCCAAGAGACCCAGTACTTC.

The CDR3 region has the DNA TGTGCCAGCAGCTCGGGGGACATCCGGAATTCACCCCTCCACTTT. It codes for CASSSGDIRNSPLHF. The chain links TRBV11-1 to TRBJ1-6, with D tentatively TRBD1 (6 bases). Germline loops: CDR1 SGHAT, CDR2 FQDESV (reference sequence). CDR3 length equals 15 residues. The V end lost 4 bases, the J end lost 7 bases, and 14 bases lay between the germline ends.

Concerning this clonotype: Being one base from a much bigger clone, this may be a read error. The chain couples TRBV11-2 to TRBJ1-2; 8 bases are shared with TRBD1. Per the germline V gene, CDR1 is SGHAT and CDR2 is FQNNGV. The CDR3 totals 14 residues. CDR3 sequence: CASSSGQGRYDYTF. Written as DNA, the CDR3 is TGTGCCAGCAGCTCCGGACAGGGAAGATATGACTACACCTTC. The whole variable domain, filled in from reference TRBV11-2 and TRBJ1-2, reads EAGVAQSPRYKIIEKRQSVAFWCNPISGHATLYWYQQILGQGPKLLIQFQNNGVVDDSQLPKDRFSAERLKGVDSTLKIQPAKLEDSAVYLCASSSGQGRYDYTFGSGTRLTVV.

This clonotype was detected ten times or more. The J gene is TRBJ2-2, the V gene TRBV12-3 or TRBV12-4, with D uncertain. The CDR3 has 13 amino acids. V was trimmed by 6 bases and J by 0 bases, leaving 5 bases between them. This CDR3 is CASSTPNTGELFF. The CDR3 DNA follows: TGTGCCAGCAGCACGCCGAACACCGGGGAGCTGTTTTTT.

This clonotype has a count of ten or more. This chain links TRBV2 with TRBJ2-2, with 8 bases identical to TRBD2. From germline, CDR1 is SNHLY and CDR2 FYNNEI. CDR3 length: 16 amino acids. The V and J ends lost 4 bases and 0 bases, in that order; junction bases with no gene match: 4. DNA for the CDR3: TGTGCCAGCAGTGGGGGTAGCGGGGCGAACACCGGGGAGCTGTTTTTT. Its translation is CASSGGSGANTGELFF.

The V call is TRBV6-5, the J call TRBJ2-1; 8 bases match TRBD1. Unmatched junction bases numbered 12, after V lost 5 bases and J lost 6 bases. The germline V gene has CDR1 MNHEY and CDR2 SVGAGI. The length of the CDR3 is 16 residues. Here the CDR3 reads CASSKPGQDMVNEQFF. The CDR3 DNA reads as TGTGCCAGCAGTAAACCGGGACAGGATATGGTCAATGAGCAGTTCTTC.

There are a few counts of this clonotype. This chain joins TRBV11-2 and TRBJ1-1; D may be TRBD1 (5 bases). Trimming took off 2 bases at V and 7 bases at J, with 8 bases between the two ends. The CDR3 consists of 12 residues. The germline CDR1 and CDR2 sequences are SGHAT and FQNNGV. The CDR3 DNA sequence: TGTGCCAGCAGCTTACCGAGGGGTGAAGCTTTCTTT. Translated, it gives CASSLPRGEAFF. The entire variable domain, with the rest obtained from reference TRBV11-2 and TRBJ1-1, is as follows: EAGVAQSPRYKIIEKRQSVAFWCNPISGHATLYWYQQILGQGPKLLIQFQNNGVVDDSQLPKDRFSAERLKGVDSTLKIQPAKLEDSAVYLCASSLPRGEAFFGQGTRLTVV.

Many counts were recorded for this clonotype. The chain couples TRBV6-1 to TRBJ2-7, with TRBD2 identical over 8 bases. With V trimmed by 6 bases and J by 2 bases, 3 bases remained unmatched. The length of the CDR3 is 13 residues. Germline CDR1 reads MNHNS; CDR2 reads SASEGT. CDR3 DNA sequence: TGTGCCAGCAGGAGCGGGGGAACCTACGAGCAGTACTTC. This sequence encodes CASRSGGTYEQYF.

This rearrangement joins TRBV19 to TRBJ1-2; possible D gene TRBD1, 6 bases. Trimming removed 10 bases from V and 5 bases from J, with 23 bases in between. Looked up from germline, CDR1 is LNHDA and CDR2 is SQIVND (reference sequence). The CDR3 runs to 15 residues. The CDR3 DNA reads TGTGCCACTAAGGACAGCGCTGCGTCAATGTATGGCTACACCTTC. Protein product: CATKDSAASMYGYTF.

The chain couples TRBV6-5 to TRBJ1-4, with unresolved D. Germline-derived CDR1 and CDR2 are MNHEY and SVGAGI. Deletions cut 5 bases from V and 8 bases from J, with 12 bases between. The CDR3 totals 13 residues. CDR3 loop: CASSAVGGEKLFF. The DNA for the CDR3 is TGTGCCAGCAGTGCCGTAGGAGGCGAAAAACTGTTTTTT.

V gene TRBV28 combines with J gene TRBJ1-2; no clear D gene. The V gene's germline CDR1 is MDHEN and CDR2 SYDVKM. The ends were cut back, 7 bases at V and 1 base at J, with 22 bases in the middle. The CDR3 is 17 amino acids. The CDR3: CASNFFPRAQRNYGYTF. The DNA for the CDR3 is TGTGCCAGCAACTTTTTCCCGAGGGCCCAACGTAACTATGGCTACACCTTC.

As regards this clonotype: At one end the junction does not follow the germline gene, possibly because of a read error. The CDR3, as DNA: TGCATCGTTAAGCCGATGAACACTGAAGCTTTCTTT. It codes for CIVKPMNTEAFF. The chain couples TRBV29-1 to TRBJ1-1, with D uncertain. CDR3 length equals 12 residues. The germline V gene encodes CDR1 SQVTM and CDR2 ANQGSEA.

This clonotype was counted at least ten times. This rearrangement joins TRBV28 to TRBJ2-2; D is uncertain. V lost 2 bases, J lost 4 bases, and 2 bases lay in between. Germline CDR1 is MDHEN and CDR2 is SYDVKM. The CDR3 has 12 residues. The DNA for the CDR3 is TGTGCCAGCAGTTTAACCACCGGGGAGCTGTTTTTT. It specifies CASSLTTGELFF. The full variable domain, completed using reference TRBV28 and TRBJ2-2, is DVKVTQSSRYLVKRTGEKVFLECVQDMDHENMFWYRQDPGLGLRLIYFSYDVKMKEKGDIPEGYSVSREKKERFSLILESASTNQTSMYLCASSLTTGELFFGEGSRLTVL.

This clonotype has only a few counts. V gene TRBV4-1 combines with J gene TRBJ2-1; TRBD2 matches at 11 bases. The CDR3 sequence is 15 residues long. The J segment lost 11 bases and the V segment lost 4 bases, leaving 10 bases of the junction unmatched. Germline loops: CDR1 MGHRA, CDR2 YSYEKL. The CDR3 DNA reads as TGCGCCAGCAGCCCCCCCATAGCGGGAGGGCCTAAGCAGTTCTTC. This sequence encodes CASSPPIAGGPKQFF.

The chain uses TRBV6-5 and TRBJ1-3; 9 bases match TRBD1. This CDR3 spans 14 amino acids. CDR1 and CDR2 from the germline V gene are MNHEY and SVGAGI. J lost 4 bases, V lost 8 bases, and 6 bases had no gene match. CDR3 in amino acids: CASRRGQGGNTIYF. For the CDR3, the DNA is TGTGCCAGCCGAAGGGGACAGGGAGGAAACACCATATATTTT.